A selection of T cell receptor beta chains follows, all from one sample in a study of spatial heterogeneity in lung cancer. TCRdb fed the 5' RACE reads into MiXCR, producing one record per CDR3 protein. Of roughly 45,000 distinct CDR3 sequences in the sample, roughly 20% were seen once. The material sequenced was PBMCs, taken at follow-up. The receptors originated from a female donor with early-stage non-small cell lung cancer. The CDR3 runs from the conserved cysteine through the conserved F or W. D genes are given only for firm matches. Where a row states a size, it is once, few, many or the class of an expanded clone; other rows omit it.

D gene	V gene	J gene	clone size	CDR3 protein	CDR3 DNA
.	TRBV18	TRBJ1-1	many	CASSRDGHTEAFF	TGTGCCAGCTCTCGCGACGGACACACTGAAGCTTTCTTT
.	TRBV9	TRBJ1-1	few	CASSVGQSLTEAFF	TGTGCCAGCAGCGTAGGACAGTCTCTCACTGAAGCTTTCTTT
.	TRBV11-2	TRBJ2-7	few	CASSLVRTGSYEQYF	TGTGCCAGCAGCTTAGTTAGGACGGGGAGCTACGAGCAGTACTTC
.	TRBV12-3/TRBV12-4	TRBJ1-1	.	CASSLDGQVNTEAFF	TGTGCCAGCAGTTTAGATGGACAAGTGAACACTGAAGCTTTCTTT
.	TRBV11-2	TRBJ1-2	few	CASSIPQGGYTF	TGTGCCAGCAGCATCCCCCAGGGCGGCTACACCTTC
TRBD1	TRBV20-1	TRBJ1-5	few	CSAGGGGGQPQHF	TGCAGTGCTGGGGGAGGGGGCGGACAGCCCCAGCATTTT
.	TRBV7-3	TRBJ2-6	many	CASSSRGEANVLTF	TGTGCCAGCAGCTCCAGGGGAGAGGCCAACGTCCTGACTTTC
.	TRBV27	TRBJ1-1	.	CASRTPSGTKAFF	TGTGCCAGCAGAACCCCGTCAGGGACCAAAGCTTTCTTT
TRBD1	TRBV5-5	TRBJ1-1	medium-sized	CASSLTGVNTEAFF	TGTGCCAGCAGTTTGACAGGGGTGAACACTGAAGCTTTCTTT
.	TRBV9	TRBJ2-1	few	CASSAATGGSYNEQFF	TGTGCCAGCAGCGCTGCCACAGGAGGCTCCTACAATGAGCAGTTCTTC
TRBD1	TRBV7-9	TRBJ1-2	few	CASSSTGVPSGYTF	TGTGCCAGCAGCTCCACAGGGGTTCCGAGTGGCTACACCTTC
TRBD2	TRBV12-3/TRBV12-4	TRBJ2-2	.	CASTDLSGRAAGELFF	TGTGCCAGCACCGACCTTAGCGGGAGGGCGGCCGGGGAGCTGTTTTTT
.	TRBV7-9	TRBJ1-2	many	CASSWETDGYTF	TGTGCCAGCAGCTGGGAGACGGATGGCTACACCTTC
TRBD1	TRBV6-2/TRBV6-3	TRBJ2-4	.	CASSYRGQLAKNIQYF	TGTGCCAGCAGTTACAGGGGACAGCTAGCCAAAAACATTCAGTACTTC
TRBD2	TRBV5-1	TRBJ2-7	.	CASSPGLADFEQYF	TGCGCCAGCAGCCCGGGACTAGCGGACTTCGAGCAGTACTTC
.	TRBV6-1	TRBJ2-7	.	CASSEYGALSSYEQYF	TGTGCCAGCAGTGAGTACGGGGCTCTAAGCTCCTACGAGCAGTACTTC
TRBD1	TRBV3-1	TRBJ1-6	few	CASSLLGQGSPLHF	TGTGCCAGCAGCCTTCTAGGACAGGGATCACCCCTCCACTTT
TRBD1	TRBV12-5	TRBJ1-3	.	CASGLVLGQGPPTIYF	TGTGCTAGTGGTTTGGTACTGGGACAGGGTCCCCCCACCATATATTTT
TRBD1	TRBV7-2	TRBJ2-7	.	CASSPQDRGSYEQYF	TGTGCCAGCAGCCCCCAGGACAGGGGCTCCTACGAGCAGTACTTC
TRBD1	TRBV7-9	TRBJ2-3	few	CASSFTLGQGADTQYF	TGTGCCAGCAGCTTCACCTTGGGACAGGGGGCAGATACGCAGTATTTT
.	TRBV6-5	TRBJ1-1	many	CASTSSRAEAFF	TGTGCCAGCACCTCATCCAGGGCTGAAGCTTTCTTT
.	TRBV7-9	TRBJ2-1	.	CASAGGEQFF	TGTGCCAGCGCCGGGGGTGAGCAGTTCTTC
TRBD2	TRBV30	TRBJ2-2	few	CAWPDGRTGELFF	TGTGCCTGGCCTGACGGGAGGACCGGGGAGCTGTTTTTT
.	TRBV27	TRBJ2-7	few	CASSLSGRSEQYF	TGTGCCAGCAGTTTATCGGGGAGATCCGAGCAGTACTTC
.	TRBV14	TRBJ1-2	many	CASSPQTTGIDGYTF	TGTGCCAGCAGCCCCCAGACGACAGGAATTGACGGCTACACCTTC
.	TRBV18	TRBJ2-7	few	CASSPSGLYEQYF	TGTGCCAGCTCACCCTCAGGACTTTACGAGCAGTACTTC
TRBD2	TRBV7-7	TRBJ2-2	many	CASSESGRAGELFF	TGTGCTAGCAGCGAAAGCGGGAGGGCCGGGGAGCTGTTTTTT
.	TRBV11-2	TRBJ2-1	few	CAVGLDRQNEQFF	TGTGCCGTGGGGCTAGACCGTCAAAATGAGCAGTTCTTC
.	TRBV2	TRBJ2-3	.	CASSVASSTDTQYF	TGTGCCAGCAGTGTCGCGTCTAGCACAGATACGCAGTATTTT
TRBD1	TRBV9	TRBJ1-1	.	CASSEGAMNTEAFF	TGTGCCAGCAGCGAGGGGGCTATGAACACTGAAGCTTTCTTT
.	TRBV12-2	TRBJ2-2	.	CASRLEVDGKTGELFF	TGTGCAAGTCGCTTAGAGGTGGACGGAAAAACCGGGGAGCTGTTTTTT
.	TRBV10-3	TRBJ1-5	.	CAITPQRDQPQHF	TGTGCCATCACCCCACAAAGGGATCAGCCCCAGCATTTT
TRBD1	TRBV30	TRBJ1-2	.	CAWVSTGGGYGYTF	TGTGCCTGGGTATCGACAGGGGGCGGCTATGGCTACACCTTC
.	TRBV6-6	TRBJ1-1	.	CASTRVNTEAFF	TGTGCCAGCACCCGGGTTAACACTGAAGCTTTCTTT
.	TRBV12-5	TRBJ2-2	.	CASGFENTGELFF	TGTGCTAGTGGTTTTGAAAACACCGGGGAGCTGTTTTTT
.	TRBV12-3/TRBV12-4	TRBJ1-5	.	CASSVGTTFNQPQHF	TGTGCCAGCAGTGTGGGGACAACTTTTAATCAGCCCCAGCATTTT
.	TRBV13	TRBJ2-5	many	CASKGRETQYF	TGTGCCAGCAAAGGGCGAGAGACCCAGTACTTC
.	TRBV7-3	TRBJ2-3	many	CASSLWTADTQYF	TGTGCCAGCAGCTTGTGGACGGCAGATACGCAGTATTTT
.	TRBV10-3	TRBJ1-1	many	CAISGQENTEAFF	TGTGCCATCAGTGGGCAGGAGAACACTGAAGCTTTCTTT
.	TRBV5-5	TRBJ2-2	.	CASSLTTGNTGELFF	TGTGCCAGCAGCTTAACGACAGGGAACACCGGGGAGCTGTTTTTT
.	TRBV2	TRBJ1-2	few	CASSAYGYTF	TGTGCCAGCAGTGCATATGGCTACACCTTC
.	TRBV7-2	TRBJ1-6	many	CASSLTGTNSPLHF	TGTGCCAGCAGCCTTACAGGGACGAATTCACCCCTCCACTTT
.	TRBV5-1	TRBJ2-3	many	CASGGMPGRDTQYF	TGCGCCAGCGGGGGAATGCCAGGGCGGGATACGCAGTATTTT
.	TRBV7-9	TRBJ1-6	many	CASSLEGESPLHF	TGTGCCAGCAGCTTAGAGGGAGAATCACCCCTCCACTTT
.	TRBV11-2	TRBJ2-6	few	CASSFQVSGANVLTF	TGTGCCAGCAGCTTCCAGGTGTCTGGGGCCAACGTCCTGACTTTC
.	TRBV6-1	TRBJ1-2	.	CASSEVRRLNYGYTF	TGTGCCAGCAGTGAAGTCCGCCGATTAAACTATGGCTACACCTTC
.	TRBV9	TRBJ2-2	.	CASSARLGGNTGELFF	TGTGCCAGCAGCGCCCGGCTGGGGGGGAACACCGGGGAGCTGTTTTTT
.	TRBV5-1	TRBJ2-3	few	CATRPLSGSTDTQYF	TGCGCCACTCGGCCCCTCTCGGGAAGCACAGATACGCAGTATTTT
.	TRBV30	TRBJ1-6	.	CAWSVGESPLHF	TGTGCCTGGAGTGTAGGGGAATCACCCCTCCACTTT
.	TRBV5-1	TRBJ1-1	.	CASSLAPSAEAFF	TGCGCCAGCAGCTTGGCCCCGAGCGCTGAAGCTTTCTTT
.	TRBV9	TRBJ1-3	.	CASSGQAANSGNTIYF	TGTGCCAGCAGCGGACAAGCAGCCAACTCTGGAAACACCATATATTTT
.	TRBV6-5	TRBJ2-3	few	CASSYGPRADTQYF	TGTGCCAGCAGTTACGGACCCAGGGCGGATACGCAGTATTTT
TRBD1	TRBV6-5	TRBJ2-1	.	CASSYLRTGDPEQFF	TGTGCCAGCAGTTACCTCCGGACAGGGGACCCTGAGCAGTTCTTC
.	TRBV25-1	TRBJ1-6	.	CASSAGGTTNSPLHF	TGTGCCAGCAGTGCGGGGGGAACTACCAATTCACCCCTCCACTTT
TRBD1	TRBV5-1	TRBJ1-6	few	CASSIRQGQGSPLHF	TGCGCCAGCAGCATACGACAGGGGCAGGGATCACCCCTCCACTTT